The source of this TCR beta chain is a study of PD-L1 blockade in urothelial cancer (dated by TCRdb to 2015 to 2018). In terms of the full investigation: Every patient began therapy in 2014 and was given atezolizumab 1,200 mg intravenously every 3 weeks. About 90% of the roughly 29 patients were males with bladder-origin urothelial cancer, and about 65% of the roughly 30 reported a prior smoking history. An ECOG performance status of 0 or 1 was recorded for the patients, and 0 to 3 prior chemotherapy regimens had been received by the patients. Blood samples were analyzed at two time points: 3 weeks after treatment start (second dose) and 6 weeks after treatment start. Blood samples yielded a median of approximately 150,000 T cells and around 80,000 unique TCRs, with median clonality roughly 0.084. The study was an exploratory multi-omic analysis of somatic, immune and clinical correlates of response to PD-L1 blockade with atezolizumab in urothelial cancer. Pretreatment tumor samples, along with matched peripheral blood collected serially before and after atezolizumab treatment, underwent TCR sequencing. Durable clinical benefit was defined as a progression-free survival longer than 6 months, and TCR features were additionally tested against progression-free survival and overall survival. In the same patients who had TCR sequencing, pretreatment tumors also underwent whole exome sequencing and RNA sequencing. Under ten patients achieved durable clinical benefit and some 21 did not. Pretreatment blood TCR-seq was available for around 29 patients, at least one posttreatment blood collection was obtained for around 25 patients, and tumor TCR-seq was available for around 25 patients. Findings and caveats that apply to the study as a whole: Patients with durable benefit showed greater expansion of tumor-associated TCR clones in peripheral blood 3 weeks after starting treatment (n of about 20, p = 0.022). Because of the small sample size (n ≈ 30) and the many exploratory analyses performed, the results are intended to be regarded as hypothesis-generating. A pretreatment peripheral blood TCR clonality below the median was linked to improved progression-free and overall survival.

A cohort of about 31 patients with locally advanced or metastatic urothelial carcinoma, treated at Memorial Sloan Kettering on a trial protocol, was included. Peripheral blood mononuclear cells were collected pretreatment and during treatment, with between 1 and 8 total time points obtained per patient. The Qiagen DNeasy Blood extraction kit was used to purify genomic DNA from total PBMCs and tumor samples. Collected pretreatment and during treatment, PBMCs were isolated and stored as previously described. Each PCR received spiked-in synthetic TCR analog templates so that absolute template abundance could be estimated from read counts. TCRbeta CDR3 regions were amplified from genomic DNA with bias-controlled V and J gene primers using the immunoSEQ assay. Rearranged TCRbeta segments were sequenced at approximately 20X coverage. Concerning the study's data processing: Clustering was used to correct sequencing errors, and CDR3s were annotated against IMGT so that V, D and J genes could be assigned. Downstream analyses used only productive TCRbeta rearrangements, leaving out any out-of-frame or stop-codon sequences. Clonality was calculated as one minus the Shannon entropy normalized by the log of the number of unique productive sequences. Fisher's exact test with Benjamini-Hochberg correction, at a threshold of adjusted p below 0.01, was used to find clones that differed between time points or between blood and tumor. Here the immuneACCESS table is served through TCRdb, limited to in-frame sequences with V and J called. Missing clones are a known gap in these copies; in checked studies unresolved V genes cover under half, and the rest lacks a known reason. Clone size and V and J calls were adopted from that table, with D and trimming inferred from the DNA. This sample has 20,000 to 25,000 clones in its table, and nearly 90% of those were observed once. The ten top clones hold roughly 16% of the sample.

Comments on this clone: Its antigen has not been determined. Nothing much larger sits one base from this clone, and base qualities are not available.

CDR1 and CDR2 were assigned from the germline V gene as SGHRS and YFSETQ. From cysteine to phenylalanine, the CDR3 is 18 amino acids long. Only CDR3 DNA remains: 54 bases, in frame from the first base. V drops 3 bases and J drops 1 base, leaving 22 bases in between. Sample: PBMCs, taken around atezolizumab (anti-PD-L1) treatment. The receptor chain draws on TRBV5-1 and TRBJ1-2; the D gene cannot be resolved reliably. This TCR was sampled from a woman between 55 and 75 years old with urothelial cancer. CDR3 reads: CASSSEVLASRINYGYTF. The nucleotides read TGCGCCAGCAGCTCCGAGGTGTTGGCCTCTCGGATTAACTATGGCTACACCTTC.